Here is one T cell receptor (beta chain) with its context. This sample stems from a study of blood T cell repertoires in COVID-19. Study details: T cells, B-cell-depleted T cells, or PBMCs provided the cDNA or gDNA that served as material.

Authors' processing steps: Quantification of nucleated cells was approximated via reference gene primer amplification. Sequencing used immunoSEQ multiplex PCR; TCRdb keeps in-frame clones, though not all of them. That table is the source of V, J and clone size, and D and trimming were worked out from the DNA. The sample holds hundreds of thousands of clones, approximately 85% seen once. Germline CDR1 reads SGHTA; CDR2 reads FQGNSA. This CDR3 comprises 15 residues. Losses at the gene ends were 3 bases for V and 2 bases for J; bases not matched to a gene: 3. The rearrangement uses TRBV7-2 and TRBJ2-2; TRBD2 matches at 7 bases. Sample: peripheral blood. The clonotype was recovered from a human donor in a cohort sampled during active COVID-19. The chain's CDR3 is CASSLGDYNTGELFF. As DNA, the CDR3 is TGTGCCAGCAGCTTGGGGGACTACAACACCGGGGAGCTGTTTTTT.